This TCR beta chain was recovered during a study of CD8 T cells in Susac syndrome. As for the study in general: Eight of the sequenced Susac syndrome patients were in remission, and six had active disease. Study findings and constraints: In TEMRA cells and active patients, CD8+ clonal expansion in Susac reached its peak.

Trimming removed 5 bases from V and 13 bases from J, with 12 bases in between. CDR3 size: 12 residues. The germline V gene encodes CDR1 MNHEY and CDR2 SMNVEV (reference sequence). Random hexamers were used to reverse transcribe roughly 0.5 to 1 ug of RNA. MiXCR, run by TCRdb on the immunoSEQ multiplex PCR reads, gives a single entry per CDR3 protein. Of around 110,000 distinct CDR3 sequences listed, roughly 94% were seen once; the top ten hold around 0.4%. On this clonotype itself: Its antigen is unknown.

High-throughput TCR beta sequencing covered peripheral CD8+ and CD4+ T cells. It was negative isolation that provided the CD8+ and CD4+ T cells, whereas TEMRA cells were enriched by FACS. The chain carries TRBV27 and TRBJ1-6, with a possible D match to TRBD1 (5 bases). The sample was CD8+ T cells from PBMCs. The TCR comes from a human donor with Susac syndrome. CDR3 protein: CASSNGARPLHF. CDR3 bases: TGTGCCAGCAGTAACGGGGCGCGCCCCCTCCACTTT.